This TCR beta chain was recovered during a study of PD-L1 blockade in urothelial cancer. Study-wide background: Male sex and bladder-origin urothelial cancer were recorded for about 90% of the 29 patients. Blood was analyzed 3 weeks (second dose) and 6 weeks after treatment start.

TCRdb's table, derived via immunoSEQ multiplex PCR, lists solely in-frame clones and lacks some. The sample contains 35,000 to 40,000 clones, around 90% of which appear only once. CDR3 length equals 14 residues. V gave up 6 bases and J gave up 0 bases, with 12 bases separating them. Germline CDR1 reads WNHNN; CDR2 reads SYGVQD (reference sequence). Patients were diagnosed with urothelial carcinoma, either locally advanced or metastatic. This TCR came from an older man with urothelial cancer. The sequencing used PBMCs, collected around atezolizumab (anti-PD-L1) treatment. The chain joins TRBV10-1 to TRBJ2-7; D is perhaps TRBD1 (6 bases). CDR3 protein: CASSDRPSSYEQYF. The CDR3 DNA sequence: TGCGCCAGCAGCGACAGGCCTAGCTCCTACGAGCAGTACTTC.